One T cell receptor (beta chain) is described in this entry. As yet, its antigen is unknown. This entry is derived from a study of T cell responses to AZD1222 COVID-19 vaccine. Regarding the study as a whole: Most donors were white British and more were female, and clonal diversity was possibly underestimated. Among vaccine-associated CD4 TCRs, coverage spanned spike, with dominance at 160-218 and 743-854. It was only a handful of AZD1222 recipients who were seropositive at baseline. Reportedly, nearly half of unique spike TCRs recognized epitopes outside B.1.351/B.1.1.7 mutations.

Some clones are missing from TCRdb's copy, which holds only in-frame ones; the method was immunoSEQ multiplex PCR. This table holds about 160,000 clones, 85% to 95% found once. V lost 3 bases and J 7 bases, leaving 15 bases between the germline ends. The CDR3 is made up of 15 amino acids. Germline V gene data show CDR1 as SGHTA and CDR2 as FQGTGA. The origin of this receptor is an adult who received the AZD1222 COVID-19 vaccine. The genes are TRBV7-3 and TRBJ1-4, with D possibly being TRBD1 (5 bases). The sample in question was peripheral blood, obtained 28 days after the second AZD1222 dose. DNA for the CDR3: TGTGCCAGCAGCTTCCCTCAGGGCGGACGTGAAAAACTGTTTTTT. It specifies CASSFPQGGREKLFF.